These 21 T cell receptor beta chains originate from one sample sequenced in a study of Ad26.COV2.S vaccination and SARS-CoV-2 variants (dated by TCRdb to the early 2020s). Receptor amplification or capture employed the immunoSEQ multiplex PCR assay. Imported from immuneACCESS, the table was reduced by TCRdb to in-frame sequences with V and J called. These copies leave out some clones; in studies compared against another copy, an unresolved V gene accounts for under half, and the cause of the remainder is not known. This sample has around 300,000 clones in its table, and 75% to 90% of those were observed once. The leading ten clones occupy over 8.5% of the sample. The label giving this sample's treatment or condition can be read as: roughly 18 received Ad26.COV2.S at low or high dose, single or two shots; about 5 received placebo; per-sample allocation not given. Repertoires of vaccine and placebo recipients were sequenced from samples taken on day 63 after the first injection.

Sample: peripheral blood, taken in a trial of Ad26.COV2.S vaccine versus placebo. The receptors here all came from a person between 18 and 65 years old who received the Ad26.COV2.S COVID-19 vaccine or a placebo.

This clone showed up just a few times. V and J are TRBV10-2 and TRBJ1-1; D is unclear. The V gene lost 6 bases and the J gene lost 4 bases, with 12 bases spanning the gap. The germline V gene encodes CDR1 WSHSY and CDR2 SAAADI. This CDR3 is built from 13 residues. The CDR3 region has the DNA TGCGCCAGCAGCATCGGACGGGGCACTGAAGCTTTCTTT. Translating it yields CASSIGRGTEAFF.

CDR3 sequence reads: CASSSAGFAPRDQPQHF. The CDR3 coding sequence is TGTGCCAGCAGTTCCGCAGGGTTCGCACCGAGGGATCAGCCCCAGCATTTT. The J gene is TRBJ1-5, the V gene TRBV28; the D gene is possibly TRBD1 (5 bases). Germline V gene lookup returns CDR1 MDHEN and CDR2 SYDVKM. The CDR3 consists of 17 residues. V lost 4 bases and J 5 bases, leaving 21 bases between the germline ends.

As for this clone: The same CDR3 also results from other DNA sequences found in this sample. The CDR3 sequence: CATSDFTSGGNEQFF. The CDR3, as DNA: TGTGCCACCAGTGATTTCACTAGCGGGGGTAATGAGCAGTTCTTC. The V and J genes are TRBV24-1 and TRBJ2-1, with 11 nucleotides matching TRBD2. CDR3 length equals 15 residues. Per the germline V gene, CDR1 is KGHDR and CDR2 is SFDVKD. V lost 1 base and J lost 7; bases outside the gene matches: 2.

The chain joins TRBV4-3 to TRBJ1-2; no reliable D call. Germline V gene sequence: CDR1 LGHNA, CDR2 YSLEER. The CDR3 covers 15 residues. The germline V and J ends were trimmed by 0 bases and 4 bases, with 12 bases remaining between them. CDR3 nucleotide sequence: TGCGCCAGCAGCCAAGATATGGCAGCAGGCTATGGCTACACCTTC. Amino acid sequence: CASSQDMAAGYGYTF.

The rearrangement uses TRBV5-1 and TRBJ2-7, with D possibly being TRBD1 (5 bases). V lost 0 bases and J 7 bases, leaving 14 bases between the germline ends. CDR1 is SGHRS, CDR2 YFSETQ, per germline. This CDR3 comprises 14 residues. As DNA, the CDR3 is TGCGCCAGCAGCTTGGCAGGGATCTCGGGTGAGCAGTACTTC. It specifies CASSLAGISGEQYF.

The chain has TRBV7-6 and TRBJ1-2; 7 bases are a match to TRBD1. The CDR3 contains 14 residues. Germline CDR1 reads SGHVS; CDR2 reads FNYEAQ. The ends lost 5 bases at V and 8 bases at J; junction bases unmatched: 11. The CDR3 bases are TGTGCCAGCAGCCCAGGACAGGACTATGGAGGCTACACCTTC. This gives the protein CASSPGQDYGGYTF.

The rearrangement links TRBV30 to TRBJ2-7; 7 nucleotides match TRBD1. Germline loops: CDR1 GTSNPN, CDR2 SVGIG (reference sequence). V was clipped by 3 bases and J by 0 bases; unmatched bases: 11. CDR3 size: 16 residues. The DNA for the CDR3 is TGTGCCTGGAGAGGGGGCTGGGCGGCCAGCTCCTACGAGCAGTACTTC. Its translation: CAWRGGWAASSYEQYF.

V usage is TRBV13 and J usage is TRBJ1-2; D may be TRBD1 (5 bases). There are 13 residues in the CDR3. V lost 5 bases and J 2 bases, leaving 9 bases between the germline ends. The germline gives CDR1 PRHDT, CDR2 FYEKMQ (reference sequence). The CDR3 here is CASSTGGNYGYTF. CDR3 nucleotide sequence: TGTGCCAGCAGCACGGGGGGAAACTATGGCTACACCTTC.

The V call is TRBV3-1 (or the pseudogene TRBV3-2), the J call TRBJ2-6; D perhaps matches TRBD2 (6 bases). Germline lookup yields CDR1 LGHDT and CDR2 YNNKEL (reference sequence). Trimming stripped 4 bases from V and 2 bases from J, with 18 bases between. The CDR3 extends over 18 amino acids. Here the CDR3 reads CASSPRGKGGTGANVLTF. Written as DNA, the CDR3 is TGTGCCAGCAGCCCCCGCGGAAAGGGAGGCACTGGGGCCAACGTCCTGACTTTC.

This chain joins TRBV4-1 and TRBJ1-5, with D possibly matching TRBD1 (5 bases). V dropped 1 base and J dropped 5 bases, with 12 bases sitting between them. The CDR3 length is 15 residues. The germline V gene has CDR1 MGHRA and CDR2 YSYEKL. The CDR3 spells CASSQVRPGYQPQHF. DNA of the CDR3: TGCGCCAGCAGCCAAGTAAGGCCAGGGTATCAGCCCCAGCATTTT.

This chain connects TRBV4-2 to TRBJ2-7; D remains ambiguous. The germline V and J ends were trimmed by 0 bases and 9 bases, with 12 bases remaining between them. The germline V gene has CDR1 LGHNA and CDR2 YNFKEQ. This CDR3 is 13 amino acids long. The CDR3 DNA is TGTGCCAGCAGCCAAGAGGTCCGCTACAGGCAGTACTTC. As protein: CASSQEVRYRQYF.

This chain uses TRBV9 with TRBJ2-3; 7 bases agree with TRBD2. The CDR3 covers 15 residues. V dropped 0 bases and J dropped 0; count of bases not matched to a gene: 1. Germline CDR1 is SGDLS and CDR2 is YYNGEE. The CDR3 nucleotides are TGTGCCAGCAGCGTAGGGGAGGGTAGCACAGATACGCAGTATTTT. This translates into CASSVGEGSTDTQYF. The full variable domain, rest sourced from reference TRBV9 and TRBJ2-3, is DSGVTQTPKHLITATGQRVTLRCSPRSGDLSVYWYQQSLDQGLQFLIQYYNGEERAKGNILERFSAQQFPDLHSELNLSSLELGDSALYFCASSVGEGSTDTQYFGPGTRLTVL.

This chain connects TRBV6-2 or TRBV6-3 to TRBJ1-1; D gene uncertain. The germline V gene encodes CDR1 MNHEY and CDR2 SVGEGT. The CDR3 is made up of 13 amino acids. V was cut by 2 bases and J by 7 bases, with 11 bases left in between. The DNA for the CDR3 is TGTGCCAGCAGTTACGAAAACGGGTTTGAAGCTTTCTTT. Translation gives CASSYENGFEAFF.

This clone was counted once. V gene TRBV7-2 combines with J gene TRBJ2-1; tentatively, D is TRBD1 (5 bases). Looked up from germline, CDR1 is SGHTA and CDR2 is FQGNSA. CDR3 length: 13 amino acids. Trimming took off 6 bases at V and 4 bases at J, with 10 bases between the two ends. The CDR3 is CASSPTAYNEQFF. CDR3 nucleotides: TGTGCCAGCAGTCCGACAGCTTACAATGAGCAGTTCTTC.

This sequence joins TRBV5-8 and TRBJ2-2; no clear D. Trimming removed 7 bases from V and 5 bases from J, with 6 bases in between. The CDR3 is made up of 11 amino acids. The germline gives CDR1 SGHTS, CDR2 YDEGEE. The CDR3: CASLGTGELFF. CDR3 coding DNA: TGTGCCAGCCTTGGGACCGGGGAGCTGTTTTTT.

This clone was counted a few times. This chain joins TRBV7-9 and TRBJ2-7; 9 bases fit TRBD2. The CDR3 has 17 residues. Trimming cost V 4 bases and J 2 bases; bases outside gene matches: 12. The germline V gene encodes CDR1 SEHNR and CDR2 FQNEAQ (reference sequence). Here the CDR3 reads CASSSYSLAGAPYEQYF. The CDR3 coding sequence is TGTGCCAGCAGCTCGTATTCCTTAGCGGGAGCCCCCTACGAGCAGTACTTC.

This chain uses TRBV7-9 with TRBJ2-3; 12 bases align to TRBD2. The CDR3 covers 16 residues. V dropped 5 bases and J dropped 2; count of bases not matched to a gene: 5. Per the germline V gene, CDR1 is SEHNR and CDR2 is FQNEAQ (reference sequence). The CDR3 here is CASSIGLAGYTDTQYF. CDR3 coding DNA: TGTGCCAGCAGCATAGGACTAGCGGGGTACACAGATACGCAGTATTTT.

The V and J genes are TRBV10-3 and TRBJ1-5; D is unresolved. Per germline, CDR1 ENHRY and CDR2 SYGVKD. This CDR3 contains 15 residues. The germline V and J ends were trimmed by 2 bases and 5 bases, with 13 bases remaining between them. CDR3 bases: TGTGCCATCAGTGAGACAGAACGGAGGGATCAGCCCCAGCATTTT. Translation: CAISETERRDQPQHF.

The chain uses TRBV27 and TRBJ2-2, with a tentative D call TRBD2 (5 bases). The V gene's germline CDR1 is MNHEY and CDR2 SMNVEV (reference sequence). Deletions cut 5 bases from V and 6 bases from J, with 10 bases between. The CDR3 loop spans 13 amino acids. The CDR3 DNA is TGTGCCAGCAGTCCCGGGCGGGCCGGGGAGCTGTTTTTT. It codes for CASSPGRAGELFF.

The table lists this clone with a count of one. The CDR3 nucleotides are TGCAGCGGACGTGTAGCGGGGGGGCCCGGTGAGCAGTTCTTC. It yields the protein CSGRVAGGPGEQFF. The genes are TRBV29-1 and TRBJ2-1, with 11 bases lining up with TRBD2. Germline CDR1 SQVTM, CDR2 ANQGSEA. Trimming at V came to 7 bases and at J to 9 bases, leaving 11 bases not matched to a gene. This CDR3 has 14 residues.

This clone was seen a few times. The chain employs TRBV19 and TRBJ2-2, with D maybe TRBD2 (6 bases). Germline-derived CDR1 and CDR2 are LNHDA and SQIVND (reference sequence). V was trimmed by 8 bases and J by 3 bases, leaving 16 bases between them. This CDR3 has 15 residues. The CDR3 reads CASQARGEYTGELFF. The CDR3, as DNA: TGTGCCAGTCAGGCCCGCGGGGAATACACCGGGGAGCTGTTTTTT.